Listed below are T cell receptor beta chains from one sample, sequenced in a study of shared clonotypes between healthy human individuals. Clones were read by immunoSEQ multiplex PCR, and TCRdb kept only the in-frame ones, dropping some. The sample has approximately 590,000 clones, 95% seen once. Sequencing used naive CD8+ T cells sorted from blood. These receptors originate from a woman younger than 45 in good health. CDR3s include the opening cysteine and the closing phenylalanine or tryptophan. Where a row states a size, it is once, few, many or the class of an expanded clone; other rows omit it.

clone_size | v_call | cdr3_aa
- | TRBV13 | CASSSRETQYF
- | TRBV29-1 | CSVEGTGNYGYTF
- | TRBV11-2 | CASSLQGSSYNEQFF
- | TRBV6-5 | CASSPPTGSEGYTF
- | TRBV21-1 | CASRTGILNRSYEQYF
once | TRBV29-1 | CSVEWDNYNEQFF
- | TRBV4-1 | CASSPRRGYEQYF
- | TRBV27 | CASSPQGSNTEAFF
- | TRBV11-3 | CASSSWRYYEQYF
- | TRBV28 | CASRVTSGSYEQYF
- | TRBV7-2 | CASSPGTVSYEQYF
- | TRBV7-3 | CASSTRRAGKGLEQYF
- | TRBV9 | CASSVGPQVNEQYF
- | TRBV28 | CASTLAGGETQYF
- | TRBV30 | CAWSAFLGGGNNEQFF
- | TRBV7-9 | CASSSFGTSGRFQYF
- | TRBV5-1 | CASSLNLVRGEQFF
- | TRBV19 | CASSTGLAGAYEQYF
- | TRBV7-6 | CASSLGSGGDTQYF
- | TRBV6-6 | CASSLAGGTNEETQYF
- | TRBV5-4 | CASSFGWREGPNTGELFF
- | TRBV10-2 | CASSARTGMIAYEQYF
- | TRBV5-1 | CASSYLLYQETQYF
- | TRBV11-2 | CASSLGASDTQYF
- | TRBV4-1 | CASSDETAFVGELFF
- | TRBV27 | CASRWTSGSIYEQYF
- | TRBV28 | CASSLTLGSYEQYF
- | TRBV6-1 | CASSPPGLSTDTQYF
- | TRBV27 | CASSLLAGDNQPQHF
- | TRBV10-1 | CASSNSRGRAGYEQYF
once | TRBV9 | CASSVASNYGYTF
once | TRBV19 | CASGVDRTGGNTIYF
- | TRBV27 | CASSLEGLAGYNEQFF
- | TRBV27 | CASSSDYNEQFF
- | TRBV15 | CATSKTREYPYEQYF
- | TRBV13 | CASSLGPGLVSIYEQYF
once | TRBV10-2 | CASSDRGRQPQHF
once | TRBV23-1 | CASSQGLGGRGNTIYF
- | TRBV13 | CASSLGGDFSSKREAFF
- | TRBV4-1 | CASSQGGSQLLETQYF
- | TRBV28 | CASSLVIGQPQHF
few | TRBV10-1 | CASSDPGSGYTF
once | TRBV6-1 | CASSEVGISDSPLHF
- | TRBV5-4 | CASSAGLADNNEQFF
- | TRBV27 | CASSLGVTGGRETQYF
- | TRBV7-2 | CASSLEGLETGANVLTF
- | TRBV9 | CASSVVGETTYNEQFF
- | TRBV29-1 | CSVESASDYEQYF
- | TRBV9 | CASSLEPDTQYF
- | TRBV7-3 | CASSSDGQNANEQYF
- | TRBV2 | CASRSPGMNIQYF